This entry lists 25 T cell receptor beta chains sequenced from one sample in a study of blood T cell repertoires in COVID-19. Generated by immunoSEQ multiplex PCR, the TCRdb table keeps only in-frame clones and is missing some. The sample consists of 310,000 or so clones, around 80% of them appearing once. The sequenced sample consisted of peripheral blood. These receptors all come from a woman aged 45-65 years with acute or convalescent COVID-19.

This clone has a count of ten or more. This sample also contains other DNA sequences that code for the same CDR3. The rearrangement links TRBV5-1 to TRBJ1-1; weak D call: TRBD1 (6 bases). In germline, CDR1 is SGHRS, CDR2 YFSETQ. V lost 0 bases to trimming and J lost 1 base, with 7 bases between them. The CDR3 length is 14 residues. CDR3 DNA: TGCGCCAGCAGCTTGGGGGGGCAGAACACTGAAGCTTTCTTT. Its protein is CASSLGGQNTEAFF.

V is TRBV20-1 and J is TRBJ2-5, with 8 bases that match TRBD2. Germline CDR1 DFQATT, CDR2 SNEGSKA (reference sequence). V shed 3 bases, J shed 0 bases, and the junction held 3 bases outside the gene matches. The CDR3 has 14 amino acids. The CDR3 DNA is TGCAGTGCTAGTGTCGGGGGGGACCAAGAGACCCAGTACTTC. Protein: CSASVGGDQETQYF.

The CDR3 protein is CASSIGTSGTGELFF. The CDR3 bases are TGTGCCAGTAGTATCGGGACTAGCGGCACCGGGGAGCTGTTTTTT. This chain uses TRBV19 with TRBJ2-2; 11 bases line up with TRBD2. The ends lost 3 bases at V and 4 bases at J; junction bases unmatched: 1. Germline V CDR1 and CDR2: LNHDA, SQIVND (reference sequence). This CDR3 is 15 amino acids long.

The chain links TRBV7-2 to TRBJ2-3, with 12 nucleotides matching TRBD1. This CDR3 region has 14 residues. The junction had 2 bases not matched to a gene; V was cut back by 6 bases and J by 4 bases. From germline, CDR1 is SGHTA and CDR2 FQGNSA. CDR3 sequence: CASRWDRGPDTQYF. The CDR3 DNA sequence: TGTGCCAGCAGATGGGACAGGGGGCCAGATACGCAGTATTTT. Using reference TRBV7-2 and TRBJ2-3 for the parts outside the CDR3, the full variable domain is GAGVSQSPSNKVTEKGKDVELRCDPISGHTALYWYRQSLGQGLEFLIYFQGNSAPDKSGLPSDRFSAERTGGSVSTLTIQRTQQEDSAVYLCASRWDRGPDTQYFGPGTRLTVL.

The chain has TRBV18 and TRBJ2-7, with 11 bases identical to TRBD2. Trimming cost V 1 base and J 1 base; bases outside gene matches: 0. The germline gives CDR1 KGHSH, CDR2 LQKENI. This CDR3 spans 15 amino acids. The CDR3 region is CASSPRTSGSYEQYF. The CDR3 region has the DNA TGTGCCAGCTCACCACGGACTAGCGGGTCCTACGAGCAGTACTTC.

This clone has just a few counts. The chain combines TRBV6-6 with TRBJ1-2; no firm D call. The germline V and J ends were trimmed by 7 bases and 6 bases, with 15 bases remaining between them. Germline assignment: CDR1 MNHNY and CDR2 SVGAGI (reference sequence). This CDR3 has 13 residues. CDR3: CASTVWLGNGYTF. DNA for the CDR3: TGTGCCAGCACCGTATGGCTGGGCAATGGCTACACCTTC.

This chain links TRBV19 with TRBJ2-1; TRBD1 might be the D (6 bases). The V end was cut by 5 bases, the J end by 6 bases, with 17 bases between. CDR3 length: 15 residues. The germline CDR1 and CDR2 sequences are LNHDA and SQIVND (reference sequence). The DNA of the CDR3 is TGTGCCAGTAGTCCTTCTAGAGGGGGTTCCAATGAGCAGTTCTTC. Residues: CASSPSRGGSNEQFF.

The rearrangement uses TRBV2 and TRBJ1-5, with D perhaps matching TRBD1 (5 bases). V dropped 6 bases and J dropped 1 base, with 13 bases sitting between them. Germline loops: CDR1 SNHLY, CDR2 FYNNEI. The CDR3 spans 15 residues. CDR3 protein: CASRETVGSNQPQHF. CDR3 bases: TGTGCCAGCAGGGAGACAGTGGGGAGCAATCAGCCCCAGCATTTT.

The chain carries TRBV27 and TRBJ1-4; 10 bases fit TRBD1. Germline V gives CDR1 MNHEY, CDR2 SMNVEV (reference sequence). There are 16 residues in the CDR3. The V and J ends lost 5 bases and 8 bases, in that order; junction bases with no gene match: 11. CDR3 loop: CASSRHRDRGQEKLFF. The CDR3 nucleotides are TGTGCCAGCAGTCGTCACCGGGACAGGGGTCAAGAAAAACTGTTTTTT.

The CDR3 is CAWNRQGNTEAFF. The DNA of the CDR3 is TGTGCCTGGAATCGACAGGGGAACACTGAAGCTTTCTTT. This chain connects TRBV30 to TRBJ1-1, with TRBD1 matching over 7 bases. The CDR3 sequence is 13 residues long. V gave up 4 bases and J gave up 1 base; unmatched junction bases: 3. In germline, CDR1 is GTSNPN, CDR2 SVGIG (reference sequence).

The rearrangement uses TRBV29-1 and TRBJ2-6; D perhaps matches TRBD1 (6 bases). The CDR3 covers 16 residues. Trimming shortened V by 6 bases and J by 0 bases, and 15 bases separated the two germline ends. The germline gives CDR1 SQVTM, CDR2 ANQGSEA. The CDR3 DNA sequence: TGCAGCGTCCCTGGACAGTGGCTCTCTGGGGCCAACGTCCTGACTTTC. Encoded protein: CSVPGQWLSGANVLTF. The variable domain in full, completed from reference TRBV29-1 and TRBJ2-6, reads SAVISQKPSRDICQRGTSLTIQCQVDSQVTMMFWYRQQPGQSLTLIATANQGSEATYESGFVIDKFPISRPNLTFSTLTVSNMSPEDSSIYLCSVPGQWLSGANVLTFGAGSRLTVL.

The CDR3 is CASSLVGLAGGTPHEQFF. The CDR3, as DNA: TGTGCCAGCAGTTTAGTAGGACTAGCGGGGGGGACCCCCCATGAGCAGTTCTTC. The chain joins TRBV28 to TRBJ2-1; TRBD2 agrees at 15 bases. Germline V gene lookup returns CDR1 MDHEN and CDR2 SYDVKM. The CDR3 loop spans 18 amino acids. With 2 bases clipped from V and 8 bases from J, the junction kept 10 bases outside the gene matches.

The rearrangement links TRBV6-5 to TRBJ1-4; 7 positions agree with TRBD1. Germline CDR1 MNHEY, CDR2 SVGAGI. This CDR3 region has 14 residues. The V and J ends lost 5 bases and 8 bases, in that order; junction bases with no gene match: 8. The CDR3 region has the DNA TGTGCCAGCAGTCAGACAGGGAGTAGAGAAAAACTGTTTTTT. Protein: CASSQTGSREKLFF.

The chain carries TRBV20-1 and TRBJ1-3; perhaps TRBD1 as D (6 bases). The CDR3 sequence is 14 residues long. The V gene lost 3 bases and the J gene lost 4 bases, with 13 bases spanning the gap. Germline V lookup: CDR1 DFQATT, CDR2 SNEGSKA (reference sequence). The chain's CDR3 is CSASRGTGGNTIYF. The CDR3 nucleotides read TGCAGTGCTAGTCGGGGAACAGGGGGAAACACCATATATTTT.

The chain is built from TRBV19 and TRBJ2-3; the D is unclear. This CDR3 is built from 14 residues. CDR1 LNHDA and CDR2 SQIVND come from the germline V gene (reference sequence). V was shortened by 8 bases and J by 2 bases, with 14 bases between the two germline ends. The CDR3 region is CASPRPSHTDTQYF. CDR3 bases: TGTGCCAGTCCACGGCCTAGTCACACAGATACGCAGTATTTT.

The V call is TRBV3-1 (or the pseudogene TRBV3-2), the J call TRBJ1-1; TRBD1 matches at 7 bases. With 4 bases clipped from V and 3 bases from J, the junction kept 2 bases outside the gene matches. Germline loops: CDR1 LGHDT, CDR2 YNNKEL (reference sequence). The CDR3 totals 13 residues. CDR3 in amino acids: CASSRDRYTEAFF. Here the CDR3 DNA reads TGTGCCAGCAGCCGGGACAGATACACTGAAGCTTTCTTT.

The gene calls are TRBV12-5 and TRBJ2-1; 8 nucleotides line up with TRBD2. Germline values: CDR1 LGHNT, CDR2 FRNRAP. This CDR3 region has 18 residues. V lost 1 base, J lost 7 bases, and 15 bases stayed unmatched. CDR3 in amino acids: CASGLDLIGSGIQNEQFF. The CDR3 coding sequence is TGTGCTAGTGGTTTGGATCTAATCGGTAGCGGGATTCAGAATGAGCAGTTCTTC.

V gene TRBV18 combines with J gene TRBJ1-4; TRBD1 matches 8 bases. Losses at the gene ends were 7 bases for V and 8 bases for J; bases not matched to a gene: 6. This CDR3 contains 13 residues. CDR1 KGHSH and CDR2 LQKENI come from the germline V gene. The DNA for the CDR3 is TGTGCCAGCTTCCAGGGGGCAGGGGAAAAACTGTTTTTT. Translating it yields CASFQGAGEKLFF. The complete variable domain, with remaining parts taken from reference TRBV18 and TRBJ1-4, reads NAGVMQNPRHLVRRRGQEARLRCSPMKGHSHVYWYRQLPEEGLKFMVYLQKENIIDESGMPKERFSAEFPKEGPSILRIQQVVRGDSAAYFCASFQGAGEKLFFGSGTQLSVL.

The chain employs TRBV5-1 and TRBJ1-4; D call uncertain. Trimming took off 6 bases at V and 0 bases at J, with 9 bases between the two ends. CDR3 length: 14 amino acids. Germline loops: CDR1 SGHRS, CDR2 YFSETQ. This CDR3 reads CASKEVPTNEKLFF. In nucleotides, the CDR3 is TGCGCCAGCAAGGAGGTCCCAACTAATGAAAAACTGTTTTTT.

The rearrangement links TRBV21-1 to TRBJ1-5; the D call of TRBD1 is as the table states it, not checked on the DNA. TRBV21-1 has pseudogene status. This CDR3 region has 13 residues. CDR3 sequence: CASSRTLHQPQHF. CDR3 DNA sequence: TGTGCCAGCAGTCGGACATTGCATCAGCCCCAGCATTTT.

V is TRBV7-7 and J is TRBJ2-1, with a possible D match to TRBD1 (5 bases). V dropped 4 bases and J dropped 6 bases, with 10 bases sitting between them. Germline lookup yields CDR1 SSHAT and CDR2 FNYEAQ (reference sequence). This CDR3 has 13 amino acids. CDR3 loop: CASSSSRGNEQFF. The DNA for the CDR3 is TGTGCCAGCAGCTCCTCTAGGGGCAATGAGCAGTTCTTC.

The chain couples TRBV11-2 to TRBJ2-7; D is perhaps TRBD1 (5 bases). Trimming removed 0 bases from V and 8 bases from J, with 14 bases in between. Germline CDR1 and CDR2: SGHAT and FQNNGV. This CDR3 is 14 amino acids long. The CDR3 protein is CASSLDPTGQQQYV. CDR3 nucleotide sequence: TGTGCCAGCAGCTTAGACCCCACAGGTCAGCAGCAGTACGTC.

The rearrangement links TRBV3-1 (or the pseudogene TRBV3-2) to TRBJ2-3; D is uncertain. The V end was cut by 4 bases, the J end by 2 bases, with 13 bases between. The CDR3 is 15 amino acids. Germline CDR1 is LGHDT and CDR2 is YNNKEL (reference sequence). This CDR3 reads CASSLIQSYTDTQYF. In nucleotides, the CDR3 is TGTGCCAGCAGCCTAATACAGAGCTACACAGATACGCAGTATTTT.

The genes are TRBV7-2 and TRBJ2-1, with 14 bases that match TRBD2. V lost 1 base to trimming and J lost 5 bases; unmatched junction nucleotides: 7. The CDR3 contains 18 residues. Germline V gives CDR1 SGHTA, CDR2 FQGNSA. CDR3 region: CASSLVGLAGGLDNEQFF. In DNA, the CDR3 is TGTGCCAGCAGCTTAGTCGGACTAGCGGGAGGTCTGGACAATGAGCAGTTCTTC.

In DNA, the CDR3 is TGTGCCAGCAGCTTAAGTTTGGCGGGGGCTCAAAACATTCAGTACTTC. It specifies CASSLSLAGAQNIQYF. V usage is TRBV7-2 and J usage is TRBJ2-4, with D perhaps matching TRBD2 (7 bases). Looked up from germline, CDR1 is SGHTA and CDR2 is FQGNSA. V was shortened by 2 bases and J by 5 bases, with 16 bases between the two germline ends. CDR3 length: 16 amino acids.